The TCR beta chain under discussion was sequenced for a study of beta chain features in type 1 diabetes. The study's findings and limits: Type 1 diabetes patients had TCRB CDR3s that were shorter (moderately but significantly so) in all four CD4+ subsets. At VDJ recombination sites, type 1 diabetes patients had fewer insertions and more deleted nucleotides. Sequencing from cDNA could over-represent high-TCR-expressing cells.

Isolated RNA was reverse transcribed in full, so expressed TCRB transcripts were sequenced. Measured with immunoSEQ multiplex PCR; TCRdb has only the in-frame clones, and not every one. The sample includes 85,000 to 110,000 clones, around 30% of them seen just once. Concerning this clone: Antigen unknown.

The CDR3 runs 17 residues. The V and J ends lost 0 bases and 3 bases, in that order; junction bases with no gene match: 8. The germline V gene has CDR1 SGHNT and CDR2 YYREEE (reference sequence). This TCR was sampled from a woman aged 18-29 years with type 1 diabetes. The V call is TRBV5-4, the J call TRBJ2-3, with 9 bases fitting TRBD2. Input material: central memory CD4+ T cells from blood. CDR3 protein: CASSLGASGTGTDTQYF. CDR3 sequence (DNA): TGTGCCAGCAGCTTGGGGGCTAGCGGGACGGGGACAGATACGCAGTATTTT.